This entry concerns a single T cell receptor (beta chain). Its target is not known. Autoimmune disease history or systemic immunosuppression disqualified patients. CDR1 SGHAT and CDR2 FQNNGV come from the germline V gene. CDR3 length equals 16 residues. After removal of 1 base from V and 2 bases from J, the junction contained 5 bases not matched to a gene. This specimen comes from a study of OX40 agonist ivuxolimab in advanced cancers. Overall study context: Patients with prior anti-PD-1, anti-PD-L1 or anti-CTLA-4 therapy were eligible; approximately 40% had some.

This table comes from immunoSEQ multiplex PCR, and its TCRdb copy is limited to in-frame clones, with some not included. The top ten hold 21% of the sample, which has about 20,000 clones, about nine tenths seen once. Study conclusions and caveats: The mean number of expanded clones was higher in CD8+ T cells than in CD4+.

The chain has TRBV11-2 and TRBJ1-1, with 9 bases lining up with TRBD1. The clonotype comes from an adult with an advanced solid tumor such as melanoma, head and neck, liver or kidney cancer. The sample consisted of CD4+ or CD8+ T cells sorted from blood, taken in a trial of the OX40 agonist ivuxolimab. As DNA, the CDR3 is TGTGCCAGCAGCTTAGTACCGGGACAGGGTAACACTGAAGCTTTCTTT. This encodes CASSLVPGQGNTEAFF.